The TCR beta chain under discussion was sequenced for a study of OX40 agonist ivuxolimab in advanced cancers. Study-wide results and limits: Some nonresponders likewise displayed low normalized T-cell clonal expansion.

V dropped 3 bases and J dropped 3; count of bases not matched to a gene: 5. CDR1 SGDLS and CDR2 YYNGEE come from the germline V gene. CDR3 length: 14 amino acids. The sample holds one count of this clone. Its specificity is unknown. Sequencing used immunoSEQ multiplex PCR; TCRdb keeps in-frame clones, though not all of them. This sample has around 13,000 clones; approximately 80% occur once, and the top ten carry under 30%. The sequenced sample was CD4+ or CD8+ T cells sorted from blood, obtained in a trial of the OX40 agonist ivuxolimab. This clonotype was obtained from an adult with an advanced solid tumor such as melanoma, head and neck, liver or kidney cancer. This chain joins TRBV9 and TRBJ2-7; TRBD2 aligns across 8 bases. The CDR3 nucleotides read TGTGCCAGCAGCGGTAGCGGGGAAGGCTACGAGCAGTACTTC. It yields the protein CASSGSGEGYEQYF.